This T cell receptor (beta chain) is drawn from a study of Ad26.COV2.S vaccination and SARS-CoV-2 variants (dated by TCRdb to the early 2020s). At the level of the whole study: TCRbeta repertoire sequencing was used to assess the specificity and breadth of SARS-CoV-2-reactive T cell receptors after Ad26.COV2.S vaccination. The TCR-sequenced set comprised approximately 32 samples: 19 Ad26.COV2.S vaccine recipients, 5 placebo recipients and 8 SARS-CoV-2 convalescent individuals. The full study reports these points: Substantial breadth of spike-specific CD8+ and CD4+ T cell responses was reported after vaccination. Higher spike-specific TCR breadth was observed in Ad26.COV2.S recipients than in placebo recipients (P = 0.0014). Non-spike TCR breadth was comparable between vaccine and placebo recipients, consistent with the vaccine containing only spike. The authors noted that total T cell responses may have been underestimated by the TCR breadth and depth analyses.

The time point label of this sample denotes: individuals recovered from natural SARS-CoV-2 infection. The immunoSEQ Assay was used to sequence TCRbeta CDR3 regions. After extraction, genomic DNA underwent amplification by bias-controlled multiplex PCR, followed by high-throughput sequencing. Processing in the source paper ran as follows. To quantify the absolute abundance of every unique TCRbeta CDR3 region, sequences were collapsed and filtered. T cell fraction was estimated by normalization of TCRbeta template counts to usable DNA, with usable DNA being measured through amplification of reference genes present in all nucleated cells. Repertoire TCRs were annotated as SARS-CoV-2-specific when V gene, CDR3 amino acid sequence and J gene were exactly matched to a known reactive TCR set. The reference SARS-CoV-2 TCR set came from MIRA and was filtered for enrichment in COVID-19-positive ImmuneCODE repertoires, removing public or cross-reactive TCRs. Using the MIRA antigens, annotated TCRs were further analysed by specific ORF or by position within an ORF. Depth was the summed frequency of annotated unique rearrangements, while breadth was defined as annotated unique rearrangements over total unique productive rearrangements. TCR breadth was compared between groups using two-sided Wilcoxon rank-sum tests. TCRdb carries this immuneACCESS record with in-frame sequences only. Its versions omit some clonotypes, under half of them owing to an unresolved V gene in the studies checked, with the rest unexplained. The V and J calls and clone size were taken over from that table, and D and trimming were inferred from the DNA. Counted in this sample were approximately 340,000 clones; just over 90% of them appeared once. The top ten clones comprise roughly 3.9% of the sample.

Comments on this clone: No cognate antigen has been identified for it. Nothing much larger sits one base from this clone, and base qualities are not available.

The germline V gene provides CDR1 SGHVS and CDR2 FNYEAQ. The junction carries 13 bases between V and J, which are trimmed by 4 bases and 1 base respectively. The CDR3, cysteine through phenylalanine, is 15 amino acids long. The read is trimmed to its CDR3 DNA, 45 bases read in frame from base 1. Sample: peripheral blood, taken after recovery from COVID-19. The TCR was taken from a human donor who had recovered from COVID-19. The rearranged segments are TRBV7-6 and TRBJ1-1; no D gene is confidently identified. The DNA is TGTGCCAGCAGCTCCTGGGGAACCGGGAACACTGAAGCTTTCTTT. Translated, this gives CASSSWGTGNTEAFF.